The 27 T cell receptor beta chains reported below all come from one sample, sequenced in a study of molecular identifiers for immune sequencing clone quantification. TCRdb ran MiXCR on the PCR reads and lists one entry per CDR3 protein. This sample has about 320,000 distinct CDR3 sequences, with about a fifth found just once. The material sequenced was naive CD8+ T cells from blood, with Jurkat cell RNA spiked in. As for subset: FACS-sorted CD8+CD4-CCR7+CD45RA+ naive T cells. These receptors all come from a human donor in good health. Some libraries in this study had Jurkat cell RNA spiked in.

This clonotype was observed a few times. The chain recombines TRBV7-9 with TRBJ1-3; D may be TRBD1 (6 bases). The germline gives CDR1 SEHNR, CDR2 FQNEAQ (reference sequence). Trimming took off 1 base at V and 0 bases at J, with 13 bases between the two ends. This CDR3 comprises 17 residues. CDR3: CASSLEGGVSSGNTIYF. In nucleotides, the CDR3 is TGTGCCAGCAGCTTAGAGGGGGGGGTCAGCTCTGGAAACACCATATATTTT.

This clonotype was detected many times. The V gene is TRBV7-9, the J gene TRBJ2-1; 9 nucleotides line up with TRBD1. J lost 6 bases, V lost 5 bases, and 11 bases had no gene match. Germline assignment: CDR1 SEHNR and CDR2 FQNEAQ (reference sequence). The CDR3 runs to 16 residues. CDR3 sequence reads: CASSRTGTGFGNEQFF. The DNA for the CDR3 is TGTGCCAGCAGCCGCACCGGGACAGGGTTCGGCAATGAGCAGTTCTTC.

This clonotype was counted a few times. The chain uses TRBV19 and TRBJ2-5; D perhaps matches TRBD2 (5 bases). CDR1 and CDR2 from the germline V gene are LNHDA and SQIVND (reference sequence). Deletions cut 8 bases from V and 1 base from J, with 17 bases between. The CDR3 consists of 15 residues. The CDR3 loop is CASSSLPGIQETQYF. CDR3 sequence (DNA): TGTGCCAGTTCCAGCCTCCCGGGGATCCAAGAGACCCAGTACTTC.

There are many counts of this clonotype. The chain employs TRBV5-6 and TRBJ2-1; perhaps TRBD1 as D (5 bases). CDR1 and CDR2 from the germline V gene are SGHDT and YYEEEE. This CDR3 is 15 amino acids long. V lost 2 bases to trimming and J lost 7 bases, with 16 bases between them. The CDR3 region has the DNA TGTGCCAGCAGCTTAGGATGGGGCGTCGGGAATGAGCAGTTCTTC. Its protein is CASSLGWGVGNEQFF.

In this sample, this clonotype turned up many times. The junction shows a germline mismatch at one end, possibly a read error. The gene calls are TRBV6-5 and TRBJ1-1, with unresolved D. Germline lookup yields CDR1 MNHEY and CDR2 SVGAGI. There are 16 residues in the CDR3. The CDR3 protein is CASSHDFEGPNTEAFF. The CDR3, as DNA: TGTGCCAGCAGCCACGACTTCGAAGGACCTAACACTGAGGCTTTCTTT.

The sample holds many counts of this clonotype. The gene calls are TRBV19 and TRBJ2-5, with TRBD2 matching 11 bases. This CDR3 spans 16 amino acids. After removal of 6 bases from V and 2 bases from J, the junction contained 8 bases not matched to a gene. In germline, CDR1 is LNHDA, CDR2 SQIVND (reference sequence). The CDR3 is CASSWSSGGSQETQYF. CDR3 in DNA: TGTGCCAGTAGCTGGTCTAGCGGGGGGTCGCAAGAGACCCAGTACTTC. The full variable domain, rest sourced from reference TRBV19 and TRBJ2-5, is DGGITQSPKYLFRKEGQNVTLSCEQNLNHDAMYWYRQDPGQGLRLIYYSQIVNDFQKGDIAEGYSVSREKKESFPLTVTSAQKNPTAFYLCASSWSSGGSQETQYFGPGTRLLVL.

The sample holds many counts of this clonotype. The chain employs TRBV27 and TRBJ2-7, with a possible D match to TRBD2 (5 bases). Germline CDR1 reads MNHEY; CDR2 reads SMNVEV (reference sequence). V lost 7 bases and J 6 bases, leaving 16 bases between the germline ends. CDR3 size: 13 residues. The CDR3 loop is CASKDLPSSEQYF. In DNA, the CDR3 is TGTGCCAGCAAGGACTTGCCCTCGTCCGAGCAGTACTTC.

This clonotype has ten or more counts. The chain carries TRBV6-2 or TRBV6-3 and TRBJ1-5, with D hard to call. The V gene lost 5 bases and the J gene lost 5 bases, with 19 bases spanning the gap. There are 16 residues in the CDR3. Germline loops: CDR1 MNHEY, CDR2 SVGEGT. The CDR3 DNA follows: TGTGCCAGCAGTCTGCAGACCCAAAGCTCTCATCAGCCCCAGCATTTT. Residues: CASSLQTQSSHQPQHF.

In regard to this clonotype: Since a much larger clone is just one base distant, this may be a read error. The J gene is TRBJ2-7, the V gene TRBV5-3; 8 bases match TRBD1. TRBV5-3 belongs to the ORF category, with a function that is uncertain. There are 14 residues in the CDR3. CDR3 sequence: CASSSGQGAYEQHF. In DNA form, the CDR3 reads TGTGCCAGCAGCTCCGGACAGGGCGCCTACGAGCAGCACTTC.

Worth noting for this clonotype: A read error may explain this, as a much larger clone is one base away. The CDR3 protein is CASRTLRGLGTDTRYF. CDR3 coding DNA: TGTGCCAGCAGGACCCTAAGGGGACTTGGCACAGATACGCGGTATTTT. The chain recombines TRBV5-6 with TRBJ2-3, with D perhaps TRBD2 (6 bases). Germline lookup yields CDR1 SGHDT and CDR2 YYEEEE. The CDR3 has 16 residues.

A note on this clonotype: A read error may explain this, as a much larger clone is one base away. V and J are TRBV6-6 and TRBJ1-1; D gene ambiguous. V gave up 9 bases and J gave up 1 base, with 24 bases separating them. Germline loops: CDR1 MNHNY, CDR2 SVGAGI (reference sequence). The CDR3 covers 17 residues. This CDR3 is CASPSSVLPPRNTEAFF. Here the CDR3 DNA reads TGTGCCAGTCCATCCTCCGTGCTACCACCTAGGAACACTGAAGCTTTCTTT.

This clonotype was counted at least ten times. This sequence joins TRBV6-5 and TRBJ2-5; TRBD1 agrees at 8 bases. The CDR3 runs to 15 residues. V gave up 2 bases and J gave up 2 bases; unmatched junction bases: 4. The germline CDR1 and CDR2 sequences are MNHEY and SVGAGI. DNA of the CDR3: TGTGCCAGCAGTTACAGCGGACAGGGACAAGAGACCCAGTACTTC. Its translation: CASSYSGQGQETQYF.

This clonotype came up many times. The chain recombines TRBV7-9 with TRBJ2-7; 8 nucleotides line up with TRBD1. With V trimmed by 0 bases and J by 4 bases, 5 bases remained unmatched. The V gene's germline CDR1 is SEHNR and CDR2 FQNEAQ (reference sequence). The CDR3 runs to 15 residues. In nucleotides, the CDR3 is TGTGCCAGCAGCTTAGCCCAGGGGGCGCTTTACGAGCAGTACTTC. This codes for CASSLAQGALYEQYF.

Points on this clonotype: A much larger clone differs from this one at a single base, so this may be a read error. The chain uses TRBV20-1 and TRBJ2-7; 8 bases match TRBD1. CDR1 and CDR2 from the germline V gene are DFQATT and SNEGSKA (reference sequence). V trimming: 7 bases; J trimming: 2 bases; junction bases outside the gene matches: 13. The CDR3 is 15 amino acids. The CDR3 is CSGESRDRKPYEQYF. For the CDR3, the DNA is TGCAGTGGCGAATCCCGGGACAGGAAACCCTACGAGCAGTACTTC.

The chain joins TRBV6-2 or TRBV6-3 to TRBJ2-7, with D possibly being TRBD1 or TRBD2 (5 bases each). Trimming cost V 2 bases and J 4 bases, with 27 bases left between them. This CDR3 region has 19 residues. In germline, CDR1 is MNHEY, CDR2 SVGEGT. The CDR3 nucleotides are TGTGCCAGCAGTTACAACCCGGGACCTACCCCCCATAGTGAGTACGAGCAGTACTTC. Translation: CASSYNPGPTPHSEYEQYF.

With regard to this clonotype: The junction and the germline gene differ at one end; a read error may be behind it. CDR3 sequence: CTSSYSGTGAYNQPQHF. CDR3 nucleotide sequence: TGTACCAGCAGTTACTCGGGGACAGGGGCTTACAATCAGCCCCAGCATTTT. V usage is TRBV6-2 or TRBV6-3 and J usage is TRBJ1-5; 10 positions match TRBD1. There are 17 residues in the CDR3. Germline V gene data show CDR1 as MNHEY and CDR2 as SVGEGT.

Comment on this clonotype: A much more abundant neighbour one base away suggests this may be a read error. The V call is TRBV30, the J call TRBJ2-7; D might be TRBD2 (5 bases). The CDR3 is 13 amino acids. The germline V gene has CDR1 GTSNPN and CDR2 SVGIG (reference sequence). The V end lost 0 bases, the J end lost 3 bases, and 9 bases lay between the germline ends. The CDR3 is CAWSVSRGYEQYF. The CDR3 nucleotides are TGTGCCTGGAGTGTTTCCCGGGGCTACGAGCAGTACTTC. Full variable domain (rest looked up from reference TRBV30 and TRBJ2-7): SQTIHQWPATLVQPVGSPLSLECTVEGTSNPNLYWYRQAAGRGLQLLFYSVGIGQISSEVPQNLSASRPQDRQFILSSKKLLLSDSGFYLCAWSVSRGYEQYFGPGTRLTVT.

This clonotype occurred a few times. The rearrangement joins TRBV30 to TRBJ2-3; TRBD1 matches 7 bases. The CDR3 has 17 residues. With 0 bases clipped from V and 5 bases from J, the junction kept 14 bases outside the gene matches. CDR1 and CDR2 (germline): GTSNPN, SVGIG (reference sequence). CDR3 amino acids: CAWSVPSGLRGQDTQYF. The CDR3 DNA reads TGTGCCTGGAGTGTACCGTCTGGTTTGAGGGGGCAAGATACGCAGTATTTT. The variable domain in full, completed from reference TRBV30 and TRBJ2-3, reads SQTIHQWPATLVQPVGSPLSLECTVEGTSNPNLYWYRQAAGRGLQLLFYSVGIGQISSEVPQNLSASRPQDRQFILSSKKLLLSDSGFYLCAWSVPSGLRGQDTQYFGPGTRLTVL.

A word on this clonotype: This is likely a read error, given that the CDR3 carries no conserved phenylalanine or tryptophan at its end. The chain recombines TRBV2 with TRBJ2-5; D gene uncertain. Looked up from germline, CDR1 is SNHLY and CDR2 is FYNNEI. The CDR3 length is 12 residues. Trimming pared 8 bases from V and 5 bases from J, leaving 12 bases between. CDR3 coding DNA: TGTGCCAGCGAGGAACAACCCGAGACCCAGTACCTC. It specifies CASEEQPETQYL.

This clonotype was detected only a few times. The gene calls are TRBV11-2 and TRBJ1-1; 12 bases match TRBD1. The J segment lost 2 bases and the V segment lost 6 bases, leaving 7 bases of the junction unmatched. CDR3 length: 16 amino acids. Germline CDR1 SGHAT, CDR2 FQNNGV. CDR3 coding DNA: TGTGCCAGCAGTCCCGGGACAGGGGGCATCAACACTGAAGCTTTCTTT. Protein: CASSPGTGGINTEAFF.

Note on this clonotype: Since a much larger clone is just one base distant, this may be a read error. V gene TRBV29-1 combines with J gene TRBJ1-5; possible D gene TRBD1, 6 bases. The CDR3 is 13 amino acids. Germline V gives CDR1 SQVTM, CDR2 ANQGSEA. The CDR3 DNA follows: TGCAGCGTTGAATCTGGGGGCAATCTGCCCCAGCATTTT. Protein: CSVESGGNLPQHF.

This clonotype was detected many times. The V and J genes are TRBV12-3 or TRBV12-4 and TRBJ2-1; tentative D call: TRBD1 (5 bases). The V gene lost 11 bases and the J gene lost 4 bases, with 24 bases spanning the gap. This CDR3 is built from 16 residues. The CDR3 loop reads CAVAGRREGPYNEQFF. CDR3 bases: TGTGCCGTGGCCGGTCGCAGGGAAGGGCCTTACAATGAGCAGTTCTTC.

In regard to this clonotype: This could be a read error, since a much larger clone is one nucleotide away. V is TRBV30 and J is TRBJ1-2; 7 bases line up with TRBD1. Trimming at V came to 8 bases and at J to 10 bases, leaving 10 bases not matched to a gene. The CDR3 length is 11 residues. The germline V gene has CDR1 GTSNPN and CDR2 SVGIG (reference sequence). The CDR3 here is CAHRDSSDYTF. CDR3 nucleotides: TGTGCCCATAGGGACAGCTCTGACTACACCTTC.

Remarks on this clonotype: A much larger clone lies one base from this, so it may be a read error. V is TRBV14 and J is TRBJ2-5; tentatively, D is TRBD1 or TRBD2 (6 bases each). Germline CDR1 reads SGHDN; CDR2 reads FVKESK. Trimming cost V 0 bases and J 7 bases, with 12 bases left between them. The CDR3 runs 14 residues. As DNA, the CDR3 is TGTGCCAGCAGCCAAGAAGGGGGGAGAGGGACCCAGTACTTC. Its protein product is CASSQEGGRGTQYF.

Notes on this clonotype: This may arise from a read error, as a much more abundant clone is one base away. The chain links TRBV5-6 to TRBJ2-3; D unresolved. The CDR3 covers 15 residues. With 5 bases removed from V and 0 bases from J, the gap between germline ends came to 13 bases. CDR1 is SGHDT and CDR2 is YYEEEE in the germline V gene. CDR3: CASRYGALSTDTQYF. The CDR3, as DNA: TGTGCCAGCAGATATGGTGCGCTTAGCACAGATACGCAGTATTTT.

This rearrangement joins TRBV4-1 to TRBJ2-3; 8 nucleotides align to TRBD1. Germline lookup yields CDR1 MGHRA and CDR2 YSYEKL. This CDR3 contains 16 residues. Trimming took 0 bases from V and 0 from J; bases not matched to a gene: 2. Written as DNA, the CDR3 is TGCGCCAGCAGCCAAGACAGGGGGCTTAGCACAGATACGCAGTATTTT. This translates into CASSQDRGLSTDTQYF.

This clonotype was found many times. The chain joins TRBV6-5 to TRBJ1-5, with D possibly being TRBD1 (6 bases). This CDR3 has 18 residues. CDR1 and CDR2 from the germline V gene are MNHEY and SVGAGI. V shed 4 bases and J shed 2 bases, with 21 bases lying between them. Here the CDR3 DNA reads TGTGCCAGCAGTTTGGGTTGGGGGGCCCGGTCGGGCAATCAGCCCCAGCATTTT. This gives the protein CASSLGWGARSGNQPQHF.